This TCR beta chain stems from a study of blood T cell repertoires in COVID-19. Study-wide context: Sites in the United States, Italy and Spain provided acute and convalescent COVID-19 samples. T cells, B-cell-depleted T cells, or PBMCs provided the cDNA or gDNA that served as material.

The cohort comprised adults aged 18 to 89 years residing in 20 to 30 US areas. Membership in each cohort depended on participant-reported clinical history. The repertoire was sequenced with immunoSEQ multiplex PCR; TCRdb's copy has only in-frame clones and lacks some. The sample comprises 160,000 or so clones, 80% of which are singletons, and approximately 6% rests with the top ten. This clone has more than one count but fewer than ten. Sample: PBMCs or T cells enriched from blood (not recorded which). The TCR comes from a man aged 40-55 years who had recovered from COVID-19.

The CDR3 region is CASRDRLAGSYEQYF. The CDR3 DNA reads as TGTGCCAGCAGAGACCGCCTAGCGGGGTCCTACGAGCAGTACTTC. The V gene is TRBV27, the J gene TRBJ2-7; 9 nucleotides agree with TRBD2. V lost 6 bases, J lost 1 base, and 7 bases stayed unmatched. Germline V CDR1 and CDR2: MNHEY, SMNVEV (reference sequence). The CDR3 consists of 15 residues.